This passage covers 30 T cell receptor beta chains from one sample sequenced in a study of shared clonotypes between healthy human individuals. Data came from immunoSEQ multiplex PCR; TCRdb stores just in-frame clones and leaves some out. The sample lists over a million clones; about 74% were seen once. The source material was memory CD4+ T cells sorted from blood. Described subset: CD45RA-negative fraction. The source is a man between 18 and 29 years old in good health.

The CDR3: CSVKRGDYRGDEQFF. CDR3 bases: TGCAGCGTCAAGAGGGGGGACTATCGAGGCGATGAGCAGTTCTTC. The rearrangement uses TRBV29-1 and TRBJ2-1; tentatively, D is TRBD2 (7 bases). There are 15 residues in the CDR3. Looked up from germline, CDR1 is SQVTM and CDR2 is ANQGSEA. V dropped 6 bases and J dropped 8 bases, with 23 bases sitting between them.

The chain uses TRBV5-4 and TRBJ2-7; TRBD2 matches 10 bases. Per the germline V gene, CDR1 is SGHNT and CDR2 is YYREEE (reference sequence). The junction had 17 bases not matched to a gene; V was cut back by 4 bases and J by 1 base. This CDR3 region has 19 residues. The CDR3 DNA follows: TGTGCCAGCAGCACCACGGGGACACTTAGCGGGAGGCCTTCCTACGAGCAGTACTTC. Residues: CASSTTGTLSGRPSYEQYF.

The chain uses TRBV6-5 and TRBJ1-4; possible D gene TRBD1, 6 bases. Looked up from germline, CDR1 is MNHEY and CDR2 is SVGAGI. Trimming took 0 bases from V and 11 from J, leaving 16 bases between them. The CDR3 is 15 amino acids. The CDR3 is CASSYSGQPSRKLFF. DNA for the CDR3: TGTGCCAGCAGTTACTCTGGACAGCCGTCACGTAAACTGTTTTTT.

This chain connects TRBV5-1 to TRBJ1-2; D is uncertain. The CDR3 runs to 14 residues. V was shortened by 2 bases and J by 5 bases, with 13 bases between the two germline ends. Germline V gives CDR1 SGHRS, CDR2 YFSETQ. CDR3 sequence (DNA): TGCGCCAGCAGCTTATCGGACCCCCGGTATGGCTACACCTTC. It translates to CASSLSDPRYGYTF. Complete variable domain (other parts from reference TRBV5-1 and TRBJ1-2): KAGVTQTPRYLIKTRGQQVTLSCSPISGHRSVSWYQQTPGQGLQFLFEYFSETQRNKGNFPGRFSGRQFSNSRSEMNVSTLELGDSALYLCASSLSDPRYGYTFGSGTRLTVV.

This clone was counted between two and nine times. The CDR3 coding sequence is TGTGCCAGCAGCGCTTGGGACAGGGCCCATGAGCAGTTCTTC. It specifies CASSAWDRAHEQFF. The chain combines TRBV9 with TRBJ2-1, with TRBD1 identical over 9 bases. CDR3 length: 14 amino acids. The trim removed 3 bases at V and 8 bases at J, leaving 6 bases unmatched. The germline gives CDR1 SGDLS, CDR2 YYNGEE.

In its sample, this clone was seen a few times. The gene calls are TRBV28 and TRBJ1-1; 11 bases are a match to TRBD1. CDR3 length: 15 amino acids. Trimming took 5 bases from V and 2 from J; bases not matched to a gene: 4. Germline V gene lookup returns CDR1 MDHEN and CDR2 SYDVKM. This CDR3 is CASSEDRGLNTEAFF. The CDR3, as DNA: TGTGCCAGCAGTGAGGACAGGGGGCTTAACACTGAAGCTTTCTTT.

Only one count was recorded for this clone. The chain links TRBV5-1 to TRBJ2-1; D could derive from TRBD1 or TRBD2 (5 bases each). The V end was cut by 4 bases, the J end by 9 bases, with 23 bases between. The CDR3 has 16 residues. Germline V gives CDR1 SGHRS, CDR2 YFSETQ. The CDR3 sequence: CASSPSGASGVGEQFF. The CDR3 DNA reads as TGCGCCAGCAGCCCATCCGGGGCTAGTGGGGTGGGTGAGCAGTTCTTC.

This chain uses TRBV7-8 with TRBJ2-5; 7 bases agree with TRBD2. The CDR3 is made up of 15 amino acids. V shed 0 bases and J 9 bases; nucleotides not matched to a gene: 10. Germline CDR1 is SGHVS and CDR2 is FQNEAQ. The CDR3 DNA reads as TGTGCCAGCAGCTTAGCGGCCGGGGGGTTAACAGCCCAGTACTTC. Encoded protein: CASSLAAGGLTAQYF.

The V and J genes are TRBV6-1 and TRBJ2-5; TRBD1 matches at 7 bases. Germline CDR1 MNHNS, CDR2 SASEGT. The junction had 10 bases not matched to a gene; V was cut back by 7 bases and J by 5 bases. The CDR3 is 14 residues long. The CDR3 loop is CASTAQGPGETQYF. The CDR3 region has the DNA TGTGCCAGCACAGCACAGGGGCCAGGGGAGACCCAGTACTTC.

The V gene is TRBV5-1, the J gene TRBJ2-3, with D uncertain. The CDR3 runs to 15 residues. Trimming removed 6 bases at V and 0 bases at J, with 14 bases between. CDR1 and CDR2 (germline): SGHRS, YFSETQ. For the CDR3, the DNA is TGCGCCAGCACAATCGATGGGCGTAGCACAGATACGCAGTATTTT. As protein: CASTIDGRSTDTQYF.

V and J are TRBV6-1 and TRBJ1-4, with 9 bases aligning to TRBD1. The CDR3 has 20 amino acids. Germline CDR1 is MNHNS and CDR2 is SASEGT. V shed 1 base, J shed 8 bases, and the junction held 20 bases outside the gene matches. The CDR3 here is CASSEGGTGKRFLGYEKLFF. The CDR3 nucleotides are TGTGCCAGCAGTGAAGGTGGGACAGGGAAAAGGTTCCTTGGATACGAAAAACTGTTTTTT.

This clone was seen repeatedly, ten times or more. This chain links TRBV10-3 with TRBJ2-1; D possibly uses TRBD1 or TRBD2 (5 bases each). Trimming pared 0 bases from V and 4 bases from J, leaving 10 bases between. The CDR3 length is 15 residues. Germline V gene data show CDR1 as ENHRY and CDR2 as SYGVKD. CDR3 coding DNA: TGTGCCATCAGTGAGTCTAGCGAGGGGTACAATGAGCAGTTCTTC. Its protein product is CAISESSEGYNEQFF.

There are a few counts of this clone. The J gene is TRBJ1-6, the V gene TRBV6-5; D is unresolved. Germline assignment: CDR1 MNHEY and CDR2 SVGAGI. The germline V and J ends were trimmed by 6 bases and 7 bases, with 7 bases remaining between them. This CDR3 is built from 12 residues. The CDR3 sequence is CASRRENSPLHF. CDR3 coding DNA: TGTGCCAGCAGAAGGGAGAATTCACCCCTCCACTTT.

This clone has just a few counts. V gene TRBV5-1 combines with J gene TRBJ2-2; no definite D call. CDR1 SGHRS and CDR2 YFSETQ come from the germline V gene. Deletions cut 5 bases from V and 5 bases from J, with 16 bases between. The CDR3 contains 15 residues. DNA of the CDR3: TGCGCCAGCAGTTTCGGTCCAGAACGGACCGGGGAGCTGTTTTTT. Translation: CASSFGPERTGELFF.

J is TRBJ1-5 and V is TRBV27, with a tentative D call TRBD1 (5 bases). From germline, CDR1 is MNHEY and CDR2 SMNVEV (reference sequence). Trimming shortened V by 5 bases and J by 0 bases, and 20 bases separated the two germline ends. The CDR3 has 18 amino acids. The CDR3 here is CASSPLAGTRNSNQPQHF. CDR3 coding DNA: TGTGCCAGCAGTCCCCTCGCGGGGACGAGAAATAGCAATCAGCCCCAGCATTTT.

The rearrangement uses TRBV9 and TRBJ1-1, with D maybe TRBD1 (5 bases). The germline V gene has CDR1 SGDLS and CDR2 YYNGEE. V lost 2 bases, J lost 5 bases, and 10 bases lay in between. The CDR3 is made up of 13 amino acids. The CDR3 DNA reads TGTGCCAGCAGCGTTTATGGGGGTACTGAAGCTTTCTTT. Encoded protein: CASSVYGGTEAFF.

This clone appeared a few times. The chain employs TRBV5-1 and TRBJ2-3, with 8 bases fitting TRBD2. Trimming cost V 6 bases and J 6 bases; bases outside gene matches: 9. The CDR3 runs 14 residues. Germline CDR1 and CDR2: SGHRS and YFSETQ. For the CDR3, the DNA is TGCGCCAGCACCAGCGGGAGCCCAAAGGATACGCAGTATTTT. Translated, it gives CASTSGSPKDTQYF.

On this clone: This CDR3 is also generated by other DNA sequences in the sample. This chain connects TRBV4-1 to TRBJ1-4, with D perhaps TRBD1 (5 bases). The CDR3 totals 16 residues. Trimming cost V 3 bases and J 3 bases, with 14 bases left between them. Germline V gene data show CDR1 as MGHRA and CDR2 as YSYEKL. Written as DNA, the CDR3 is TGCGCCAGCAGCCACCTCACGGCAGGGCCTAATGAAAAACTGTTTTTT. As protein: CASSHLTAGPNEKLFF.

CDR3 loop: CASSQRQGFTGELFF. For the CDR3, the DNA is TGTGCCAGCAGCCAACGACAGGGCTTCACCGGGGAGCTGTTTTTT. The chain links TRBV14 to TRBJ2-2, with 7 bases that match TRBD1. V was clipped by 2 bases and J by 4 bases; unmatched bases: 4. The CDR3 covers 15 residues. Germline V gene lookup returns CDR1 SGHDN and CDR2 FVKESK.

The chain is built from TRBV6-1 and TRBJ1-2; D is ambiguous. Germline assignment: CDR1 MNHNS and CDR2 SASEGT. CDR3 size: 12 residues. Trimming stripped 0 bases from V and 13 bases from J, with 12 bases between. The CDR3 protein is CASSEALIQSTF. In nucleotides, the CDR3 is TGTGCCAGCAGTGAAGCGCTGATACAATCCACCTTC.

Note on this clone: Other nucleotide sequences from this sample produce the same CDR3. The genes are TRBV6-4 and TRBJ2-3, with 7 bases that match TRBD2. The CDR3 sequence is 15 residues long. With 2 bases clipped from V and 3 bases from J, the junction kept 5 bases outside the gene matches. Germline lookup yields CDR1 MRHNA and CDR2 SNTAGT. In nucleotides, the CDR3 is TGTGCCAGCAGTGACGCTAGCGGCTCGACAGATACGCAGTATTTT. Translated: CASSDASGSTDTQYF.

V gene TRBV10-3 combines with J gene TRBJ1-3; D is undetermined. CDR3 length: 16 amino acids. The germline CDR1 and CDR2 sequences are ENHRY and SYGVKD. Trimming shortened V by 4 bases and J by 0 bases, and 13 bases separated the two germline ends. CDR3 in DNA: TGTGCCATCAGTGTTGAAGGTTCCTCCTCTGGAAACACCATATATTTT. This gives the protein CAISVEGSSSGNTIYF.

This clone was seen a few times. V usage is TRBV27 and J usage is TRBJ1-1, with D possibly matching TRBD1 (5 bases). The germline V gene has CDR1 MNHEY and CDR2 SMNVEV (reference sequence). This CDR3 contains 14 residues. V dropped 5 bases and J dropped 4 bases, with 14 bases sitting between them. The CDR3 DNA reads as TGTGCCAGCAGTCCCCGGGGCGGGGGCACTGAAGCTTTCTTT. It yields the protein CASSPRGGGTEAFF.

CDR3 region: CASSLDAGHTEAFF. CDR3 DNA sequence: TGCGCCAGCAGCTTGGATGCGGGGCACACTGAAGCTTTCTTT. This chain connects TRBV5-1 to TRBJ1-1, with D maybe TRBD1 (5 bases). Germline CDR1 SGHRS, CDR2 YFSETQ. The V gene lost 0 bases and the J gene lost 3 bases, with 9 bases spanning the gap. The CDR3 consists of 14 residues.

On this clone itself: Additional DNA sequences in this sample encode the identical CDR3. The rearrangement uses TRBV18 and TRBJ2-7, with a weak D call TRBD2 (5 bases). Per germline, CDR1 KGHSH and CDR2 LQKENI. The CDR3 sequence is 13 residues long. Deletions cut 6 bases from V and 0 bases from J, with 9 bases between. This CDR3 is CASSPGNSYEQYF. CDR3 nucleotides: TGTGCCAGCTCCCCCGGGAACTCCTACGAGCAGTACTTC.

Comments on this clone: The sample contains more than one DNA sequence encoding this CDR3. V usage is TRBV5-1 and J usage is TRBJ2-3; 7 bases are shared with TRBD2. CDR1 is SGHRS and CDR2 is YFSETQ in the germline V gene. The CDR3 covers 15 residues. V lost 0 bases, J lost 0 bases, and 1 base stayed unmatched. CDR3 sequence (DNA): TGCGCCAGCAGCTTGGATAGCGGGAGCACAGATACGCAGTATTTT. Protein: CASSLDSGSTDTQYF.

This clone occurred a few times. The J gene is TRBJ1-1, the V gene TRBV30, with D unclear. V was pared by 0 bases and J by 7 bases, with 6 bases between. Germline CDR1 reads GTSNPN; CDR2 reads SVGIG (reference sequence). The CDR3 runs 11 residues. The CDR3 spells CAWSVGNEAFF. In DNA, the CDR3 is TGTGCCTGGAGTGTAGGGAATGAAGCTTTCTTT.

The chain combines TRBV6-4 with TRBJ1-6; possible D gene TRBD1, 6 bases. The CDR3 totals 15 residues. V was trimmed by 0 bases and J by 10 bases, leaving 13 bases between them. Germline CDR1 reads MRHNA; CDR2 reads SNTAGT. CDR3 DNA sequence: TGTGCCAGCAGTGACTCGGGCAGGGGTAGATCACCCCTCCACTTT. Translated, it gives CASSDSGRGRSPLHF.

Comments on this clone: Given a far larger clone just one base away, this is likely a sequencing read error. This sequence joins TRBV5-6 and TRBJ2-2; D not certain. The CDR3 is made up of 12 amino acids. The ends were cut back, 3 bases at V and 1 base at J, with 1 base in the middle. CDR1 and CDR2 from the germline V gene are SGHDT and YYEEEE. The CDR3 region has the DNA TGTGCCAGCAGCTGGAACACCGGGGAGCTGTTTTTT. Encoded protein: CASSWNTGELFF.

The genes are TRBV28 and TRBJ1-2; 11 bases agree with TRBD1. The V and J ends lost 4 bases and 5 bases, in that order; junction bases with no gene match: 9. CDR1 is MDHEN, CDR2 SYDVKM, per germline. CDR3 size: 16 residues. The CDR3 DNA sequence: TGTGCCAGCAGTTGGGCCGGGACAGGGGGGAAATATGGCTACACCTTC. Protein product: CASSWAGTGGKYGYTF.